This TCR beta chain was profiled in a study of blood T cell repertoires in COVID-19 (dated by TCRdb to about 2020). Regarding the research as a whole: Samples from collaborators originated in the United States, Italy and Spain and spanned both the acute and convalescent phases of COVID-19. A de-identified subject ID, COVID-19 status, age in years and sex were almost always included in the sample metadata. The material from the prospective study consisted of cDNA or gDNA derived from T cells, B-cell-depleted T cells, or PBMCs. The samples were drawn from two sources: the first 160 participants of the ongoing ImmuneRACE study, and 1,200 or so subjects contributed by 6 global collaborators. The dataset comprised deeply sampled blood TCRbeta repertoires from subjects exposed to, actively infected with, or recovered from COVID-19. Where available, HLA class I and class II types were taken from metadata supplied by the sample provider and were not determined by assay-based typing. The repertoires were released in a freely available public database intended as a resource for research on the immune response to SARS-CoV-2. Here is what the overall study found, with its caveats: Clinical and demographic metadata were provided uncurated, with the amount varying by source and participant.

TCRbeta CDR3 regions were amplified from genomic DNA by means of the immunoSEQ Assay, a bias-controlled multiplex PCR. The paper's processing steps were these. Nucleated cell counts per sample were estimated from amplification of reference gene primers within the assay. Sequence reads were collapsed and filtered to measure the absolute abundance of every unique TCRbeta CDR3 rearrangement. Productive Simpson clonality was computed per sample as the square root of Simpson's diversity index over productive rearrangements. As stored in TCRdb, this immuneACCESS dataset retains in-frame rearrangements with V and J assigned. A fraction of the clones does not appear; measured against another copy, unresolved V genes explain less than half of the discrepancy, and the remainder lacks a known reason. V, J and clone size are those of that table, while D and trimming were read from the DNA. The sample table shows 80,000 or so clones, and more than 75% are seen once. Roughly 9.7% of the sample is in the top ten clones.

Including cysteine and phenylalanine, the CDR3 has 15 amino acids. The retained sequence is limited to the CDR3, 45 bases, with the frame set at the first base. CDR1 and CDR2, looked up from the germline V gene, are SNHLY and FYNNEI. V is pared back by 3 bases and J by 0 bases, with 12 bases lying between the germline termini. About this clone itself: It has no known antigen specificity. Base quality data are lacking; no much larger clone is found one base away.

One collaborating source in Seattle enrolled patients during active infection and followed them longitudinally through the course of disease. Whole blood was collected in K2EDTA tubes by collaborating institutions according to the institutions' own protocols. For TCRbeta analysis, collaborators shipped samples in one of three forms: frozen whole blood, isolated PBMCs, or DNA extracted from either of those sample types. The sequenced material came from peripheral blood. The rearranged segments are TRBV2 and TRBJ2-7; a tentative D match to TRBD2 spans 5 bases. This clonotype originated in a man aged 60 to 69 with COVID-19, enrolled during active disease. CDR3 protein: CASSDSLAVSYEQYF. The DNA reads TGTGCCAGCAGTGATAGTCTAGCAGTCTCCTACGAGCAGTACTTC.